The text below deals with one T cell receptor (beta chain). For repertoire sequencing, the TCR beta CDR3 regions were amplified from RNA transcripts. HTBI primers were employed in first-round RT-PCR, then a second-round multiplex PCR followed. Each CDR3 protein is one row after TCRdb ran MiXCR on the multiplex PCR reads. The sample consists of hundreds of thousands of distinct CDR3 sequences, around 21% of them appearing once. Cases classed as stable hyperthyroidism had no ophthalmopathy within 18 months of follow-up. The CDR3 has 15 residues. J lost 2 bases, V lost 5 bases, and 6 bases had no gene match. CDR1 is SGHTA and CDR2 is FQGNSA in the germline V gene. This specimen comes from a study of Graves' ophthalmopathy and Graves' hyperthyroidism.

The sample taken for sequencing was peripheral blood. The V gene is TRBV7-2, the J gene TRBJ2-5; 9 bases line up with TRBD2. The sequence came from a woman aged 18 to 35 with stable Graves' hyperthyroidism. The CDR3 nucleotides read TGTGCCAGCAGCCACGGGGCGGGAGGGCAAGAGACCCAGTACTTC. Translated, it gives CASSHGAGGQETQYF. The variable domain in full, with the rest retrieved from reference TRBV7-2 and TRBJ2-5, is GAGVSQSPSNKVTEKGKDVELRCDPISGHTALYWYRQSLGQGLEFLIYFQGNSAPDKSGLPSDRFSAERTGGSVSTLTIQRTQQEDSAVYLCASSHGAGGQETQYFGPGTRLLVL.